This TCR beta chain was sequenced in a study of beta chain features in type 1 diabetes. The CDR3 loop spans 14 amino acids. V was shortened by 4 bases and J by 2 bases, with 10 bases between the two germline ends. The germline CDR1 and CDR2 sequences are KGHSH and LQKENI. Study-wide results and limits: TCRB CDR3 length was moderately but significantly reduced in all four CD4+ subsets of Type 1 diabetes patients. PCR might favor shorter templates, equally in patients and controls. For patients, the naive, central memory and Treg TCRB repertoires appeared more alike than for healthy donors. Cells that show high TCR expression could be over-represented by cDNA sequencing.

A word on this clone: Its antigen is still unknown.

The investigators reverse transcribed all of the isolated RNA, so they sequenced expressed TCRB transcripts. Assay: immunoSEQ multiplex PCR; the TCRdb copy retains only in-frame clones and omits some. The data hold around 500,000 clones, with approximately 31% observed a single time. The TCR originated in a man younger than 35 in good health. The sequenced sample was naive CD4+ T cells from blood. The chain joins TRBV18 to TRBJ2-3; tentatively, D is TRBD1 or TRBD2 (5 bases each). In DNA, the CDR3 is TGTGCCAGCTCACTAGACGGGGCCACAGATACGCAGTATTTT. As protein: CASSLDGATDTQYF.